This section outlines one TCR beta chain sequence together with its context. What it binds is not known. Germline V gene sequence: CDR1 SGHTA, CDR2 FQGNSA. V lost 5 bases, J lost 7 bases, and 18 bases lay in between. The CDR3 totals 15 residues. The record originates from a study of OX40 agonist ivuxolimab in advanced cancers. Study overall: Patients were treated with intravenous ivuxolimab, dosed at 0.01 to 10 mg/kg and infused every 2 weeks. Findings and caveats of the study: More expanded clones were found, on average, in CD8+ than in CD4+ T cells.

Method: immunoSEQ multiplex PCR; TCRdb's copy keeps in-frame clones and lacks some. The sample lists 98,000 or so clones; roughly nine tenths were seen once. The receptor was derived from an adult with an advanced solid tumor such as melanoma, head and neck, liver or kidney cancer. Sequences were derived from CD4+ or CD8+ T cells sorted from blood, sampled in a trial of the OX40 agonist ivuxolimab. The chain has TRBV7-2 and TRBJ1-5; tentative D call: TRBD1 (5 bases). In DNA form, the CDR3 reads TGTGCCAGCAGCACCAGAGGACTCGGGGGGCAGCCCCAGCATTTT. Translating it yields CASSTRGLGGQPQHF.